This T cell receptor (beta chain) was identified in a study of cytotoxic CD8 clonotypes in ibrutinib-treated CLL. Study information: The average sample held roughly 250,000 productive templates and almost 95,000 productive rearrangements. Study-wide findings and caveats: Contraction or stability on treatment was seen for public clonotypes, which were uncommon. Higher circulating CD8+ T-cell counts strongly accompanied higher baseline clonality, above age-matched healthy donors. Different sampling times were used for sustained-remission and progressing patients.

Comment on this clone: The antigen is unknown.

Per germline, CDR1 SGDLS and CDR2 YYNGEE. The CDR3 runs 17 residues. V lost 0 bases to trimming and J lost 0 bases, with 10 bases between them. Sequencing used immunoSEQ multiplex PCR; TCRdb keeps in-frame clones, though not all of them. The table shows 110,000 to 150,000 clones, with approximately 80% occurring only once. This sequence joins TRBV9 and TRBJ2-6; a weak D match, TRBD1 (5 bases). The sequences come from PBMCs, collected after 24 months of ibrutinib treatment. The TCR comes from a human donor with chronic lymphocytic leukemia. The CDR3 DNA is TGTGCCAGCAGCGTAGCTGGGCAGGGCTCTGGGGCCAACGTCCTGACTTTC. This translates into CASSVAGQGSGANVLTF.